The 17 T cell receptor beta chains presented below share a single source sample, sequenced in a study of radiation and T cells in renal cell carcinoma. Generated by immunoSEQ multiplex PCR, the TCRdb table keeps only in-frame clones and is missing some. The profile shows 100,000 to 150,000 clones, 82% of them singletons. Time point described: baseline pretreatment blood. As to treatment: 15 Gy SBRT to primary tumor, nephrectomy 4 weeks later. The sequences come from blood, collected from a patient whose treatment included radiotherapy and nephrectomy. The receptor set was obtained from a woman in her fifties or sixties with renal cell carcinoma.

The chain links TRBV30 to TRBJ2-2; D perhaps matches TRBD1 (6 bases). The CDR3 loop spans 15 amino acids. V gave up 3 bases and J gave up 5 bases, with 16 bases separating them. Germline V gene lookup returns CDR1 GTSNPN and CDR2 SVGIG (reference sequence). The CDR3 loop reads CAWRPRRGPTGELFF. CDR3 bases: TGTGCCTGGAGGCCCCGCAGGGGACCTACCGGGGAGCTGTTTTTT.

The chain combines TRBV15 with TRBJ2-1; the match to TRBD1 covers 12 bases. The V segment lost 4 bases and the J segment 9 bases; nucleotides outside the gene matches: 4. The CDR3 spans 14 residues. CDR1 and CDR2 (germline): LNHNV, YYDKDF (reference sequence). The CDR3 spells CATSNRDRGREQFF. The CDR3 region has the DNA TGTGCCACCAGCAACCGGGACAGGGGGCGTGAGCAGTTCTTC.

The rearrangement links TRBV20-1 to TRBJ1-2; D not certain. Germline V gene lookup returns CDR1 DFQATT and CDR2 SNEGSKA (reference sequence). V lost 5 bases, J lost 4 bases, and 8 bases lay in between. This CDR3 has 11 residues. This chain's CDR3 is CSAGSFYGYTF. DNA of the CDR3: TGCAGTGCTGGGAGCTTCTATGGCTACACCTTC.

The V call is TRBV10-3, the J call TRBJ2-1; TRBD1 agrees at 9 bases. The V and J ends lost 4 bases and 4 bases, in that order; junction bases with no gene match: 11. This CDR3 contains 17 residues. Germline loops: CDR1 ENHRY, CDR2 SYGVKD. CDR3 in DNA: TGTGCCATCAGTGGGGTGGATACAGGGGGCCGGTACAATGAGCAGTTCTTC. This translates into CAISGVDTGGRYNEQFF.

In DNA, the CDR3 is TGTGCCAGCAGCGTAGAAGGGTTGGGGCTCAATGAGCAGTTCTTC. Its translation is CASSVEGLGLNEQFF. The gene calls are TRBV9 and TRBJ2-1, with D tentatively TRBD1 (5 bases). The CDR3 is made up of 15 amino acids. The ends were cut back, 0 bases at V and 6 bases at J, with 13 bases in the middle. Per germline, CDR1 SGDLS and CDR2 YYNGEE.

The V call is TRBV28, the J call TRBJ2-1; TRBD1 matches at 8 bases. Per germline, CDR1 MDHEN and CDR2 SYDVKM. The CDR3 sequence is 16 residues long. The junction had 6 bases not matched to a gene; V was cut back by 5 bases and J by 0 bases. CDR3 DNA: TGTGCCAGCAGTCCCCAGGGGGCGAGCTCCTACAATGAGCAGTTCTTC. Its protein is CASSPQGASSYNEQFF.

CDR3 sequence (DNA): TGTGCCAGTAGTATAGGGCCGGGACAGGGGAACTACGAGCAGTACTTC. Protein product: CASSIGPGQGNYEQYF. This sequence joins TRBV19 and TRBJ2-7, with TRBD1 identical over 10 bases. The ends lost 1 base at V and 3 bases at J; junction bases unmatched: 6. This CDR3 has 16 amino acids. Germline V CDR1 and CDR2: LNHDA, SQIVND (reference sequence).

This rearrangement joins TRBV5-5 to TRBJ2-7; D gene ambiguous. The V gene's germline CDR1 is SGHKS and CDR2 YYEKEE (reference sequence). V lost 0 bases, J lost 0 bases, and 7 bases lay in between. The CDR3 runs 14 residues. The CDR3 reads CASSLDLHSYEQYF. CDR3 DNA sequence: TGTGCCAGCAGCTTGGATCTCCACTCCTACGAGCAGTACTTC.

The chain uses TRBV7-2 and TRBJ2-2, with TRBD1 as a possible D gene (5 bases). Trimming stripped 5 bases from V and 7 bases from J, with 20 bases between. Looked up from germline, CDR1 is SGHTA and CDR2 is FQGNSA. This CDR3 has 16 residues. In DNA, the CDR3 is TGTGCCAGCAGCCCGCGTGCCCTAGGGGTGGGCGGGGAGCTGTTTTTT. Protein sequence: CASSPRALGVGGELFF.

Comment on this clone: Other nucleotide sequences from this sample produce the same CDR3. The V call is TRBV5-6, the J call TRBJ1-2; 11 nucleotides line up with TRBD1. CDR3 size: 14 residues. Germline V gene lookup returns CDR1 SGHDT and CDR2 YYEEEE. The trim removed 2 bases at V and 4 bases at J, leaving 1 base unmatched. The CDR3 loop is CASSLGQGAYGYTF. The CDR3 region has the DNA TGTGCCAGCAGCTTAGGACAGGGGGCCTATGGCTACACCTTC.

J is TRBJ2-3 and V is TRBV5-4, with a tentative D call TRBD1 (6 bases). V lost 4 bases and J 1 base, leaving 16 bases between the germline ends. This CDR3 region has 16 residues. The V gene's germline CDR1 is SGHNT and CDR2 YYREEE (reference sequence). CDR3 residues: CASSPYREKGTDTQYF. The CDR3 region has the DNA TGTGCCAGCAGCCCCTACAGGGAGAAGGGCACAGATACGCAGTATTTT.

This clone counts as large. J is TRBJ2-7 and V is TRBV4-2, with TRBD2 identical over 11 bases. The length of the CDR3 is 15 residues. V was clipped by 2 bases and J by 5 bases; unmatched bases: 5. Germline V CDR1 and CDR2: LGHNA, YNFKEQ. CDR3 nucleotides: TGTGCCAGCAGCCAAACTAGCGGGAGTTCTGACGAGCAGTACTTC. As protein: CASSQTSGSSDEQYF.

The chain employs TRBV18 and TRBJ1-1; TRBD1 matches 7 bases. The CDR3 spans 14 residues. Trimming took 4 bases from V and 1 from J; bases not matched to a gene: 3. Germline CDR1 is KGHSH and CDR2 is LQKENI. The CDR3 loop is CASSLRTGNTEAFF. The CDR3 nucleotides are TGTGCCAGCTCACTAAGGACAGGGAACACTGAAGCTTTCTTT.

This sequence joins TRBV28 and TRBJ2-7; 9 bases map to TRBD1. V was pared by 5 bases and J by 4 bases, with 12 bases of the junction left unmatched. The CDR3 totals 16 residues. CDR1 MDHEN and CDR2 SYDVKM come from the germline V gene. CDR3 residues: CASSQTGGQSHYEQYF. As DNA, the CDR3 is TGTGCCAGCAGTCAAACAGGGGGCCAATCCCATTACGAGCAGTACTTC.

This clone has only one observation. This chain links TRBV4-3 with TRBJ2-1, with TRBD2 matching 13 bases. The CDR3 extends over 16 amino acids. Germline-derived CDR1 and CDR2 are LGHNA and YSLEER. With V trimmed by 4 bases and J by 2 bases, 2 bases remained unmatched. CDR3 amino acids: CASSRGLAGAYNEQFF. CDR3 DNA: TGCGCCAGCAGCCGAGGACTAGCGGGAGCCTACAATGAGCAGTTCTTC.

The V call is TRBV27, the J call TRBJ2-7; 7 bases fit TRBD2. V lost 1 base, J lost 7 bases, and 13 bases stayed unmatched. CDR3 length: 16 residues. CDR1 and CDR2 from the germline V gene are MNHEY and SMNVEV (reference sequence). CDR3 protein: CASSLFRGRALREQYF. DNA of the CDR3: TGTGCCAGCAGTTTATTTAGAGGGAGGGCCTTAAGAGAGCAGTACTTC.

This clone is a singleton in its sample. This rearrangement joins TRBV4-2 to TRBJ2-3, with D possibly being TRBD2 (5 bases). This CDR3 spans 14 amino acids. The germline V gene encodes CDR1 LGHNA and CDR2 YNFKEQ. Trimming pared 4 bases from V and 6 bases from J, leaving 14 bases between. CDR3 bases: TGTGCCAGCAGCCGGGGAGCCGACGGCGATACGCAGTATTTT. Protein: CASSRGADGDTQYF.